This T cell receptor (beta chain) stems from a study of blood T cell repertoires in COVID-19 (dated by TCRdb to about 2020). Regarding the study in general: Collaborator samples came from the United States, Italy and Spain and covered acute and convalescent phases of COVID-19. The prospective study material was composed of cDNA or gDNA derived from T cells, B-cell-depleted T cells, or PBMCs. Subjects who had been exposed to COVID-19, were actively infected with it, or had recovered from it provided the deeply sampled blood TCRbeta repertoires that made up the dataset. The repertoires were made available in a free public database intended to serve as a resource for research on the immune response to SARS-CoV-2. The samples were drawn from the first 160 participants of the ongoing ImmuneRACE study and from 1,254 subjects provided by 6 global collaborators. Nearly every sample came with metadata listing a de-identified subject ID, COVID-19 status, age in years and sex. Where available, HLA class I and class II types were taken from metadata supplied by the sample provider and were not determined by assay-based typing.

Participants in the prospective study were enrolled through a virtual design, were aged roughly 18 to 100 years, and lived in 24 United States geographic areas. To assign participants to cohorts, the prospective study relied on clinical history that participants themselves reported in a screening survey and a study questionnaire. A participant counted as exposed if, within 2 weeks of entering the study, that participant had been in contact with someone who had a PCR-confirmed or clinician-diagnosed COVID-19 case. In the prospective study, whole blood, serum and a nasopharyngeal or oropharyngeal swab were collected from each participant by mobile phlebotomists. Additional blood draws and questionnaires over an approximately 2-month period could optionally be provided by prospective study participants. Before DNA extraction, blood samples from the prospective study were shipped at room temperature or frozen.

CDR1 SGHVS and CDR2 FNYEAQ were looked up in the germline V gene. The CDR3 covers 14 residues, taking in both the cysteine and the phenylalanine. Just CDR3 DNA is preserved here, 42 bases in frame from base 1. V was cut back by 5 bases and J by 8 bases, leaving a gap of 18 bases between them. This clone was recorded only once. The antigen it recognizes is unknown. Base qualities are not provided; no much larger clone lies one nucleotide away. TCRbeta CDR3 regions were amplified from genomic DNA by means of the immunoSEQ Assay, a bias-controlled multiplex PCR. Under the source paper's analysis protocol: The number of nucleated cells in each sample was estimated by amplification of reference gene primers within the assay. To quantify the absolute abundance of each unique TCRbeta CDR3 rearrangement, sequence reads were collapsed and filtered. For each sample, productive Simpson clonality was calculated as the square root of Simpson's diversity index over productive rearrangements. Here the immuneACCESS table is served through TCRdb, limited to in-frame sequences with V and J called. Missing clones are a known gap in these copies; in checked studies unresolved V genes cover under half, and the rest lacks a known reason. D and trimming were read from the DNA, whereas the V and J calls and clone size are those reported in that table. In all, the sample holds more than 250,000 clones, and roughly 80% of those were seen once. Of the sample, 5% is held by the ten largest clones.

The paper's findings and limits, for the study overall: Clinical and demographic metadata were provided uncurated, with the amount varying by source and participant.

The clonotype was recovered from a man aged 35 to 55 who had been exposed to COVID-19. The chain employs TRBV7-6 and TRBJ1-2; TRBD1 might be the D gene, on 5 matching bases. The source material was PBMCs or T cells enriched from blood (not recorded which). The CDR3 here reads CASSPRTTGIGYTF. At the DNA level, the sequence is TGTGCCAGCAGCCCGAGGACCACAGGAATAGGCTACACCTTC.